Below, one TCR beta chain is given with its context. What this receptor recognizes is not known. Qualities for individual bases were not recorded, and no much larger clone is one base off. V and J are truncated by 5 bases and 4 bases respectively, leaving an intervening sequence of 9 bases. Based on the germline V gene, the CDR1 and CDR2 sequences are ENHRY and SYGVKD. The CDR3 covers 12 residues, taking in both the cysteine and the phenylalanine. Kept here is only the CDR3 DNA, which spans 36 bases and is read in frame from base 1. The immunoSEQ Assay was used to sequence TCRbeta CDR3 regions. After extraction, genomic DNA underwent amplification by bias-controlled multiplex PCR, followed by high-throughput sequencing. The paper's data handling went like this. To quantify the absolute abundance of each unique TCRbeta CDR3 region, sequences were collapsed and filtered. T cell fraction was estimated by normalization of TCRbeta template counts to usable DNA, with usable DNA being measured through amplification of reference genes present in all nucleated cells. Repertoire TCRs were annotated as SARS-CoV-2-specific when V gene, CDR3 amino acid sequence and J gene were exactly matched to a known reactive TCR set. The reference SARS-CoV-2 TCR set was derived from MIRA and filtered for enrichment in COVID-19-positive ImmuneCODE repertoires, a step that removed public or cross-reactive TCRs. Drawing on the MIRA antigens, annotated TCRs were analysed further at the level of specific ORF or position within ORF. Breadth was defined as the number of annotated unique rearrangements divided by the total number of unique productive rearrangements, and depth was defined as the summed frequency of the annotated unique rearrangements. Two-sided Wilcoxon rank-sum tests were applied when comparing TCR breadth between groups. Held by TCRdb, this immuneACCESS table contains in-frame sequences only and omits some clones. Under half of the omission traces to an unresolved V gene where checked; the cause of the rest is unknown. V, J and clone size derive from that table, while D and trimming were established from the DNA sequence. This sample holds 380,000 or so clones; roughly nine tenths were observed only once. The biggest ten clones account for 6.4% of the sample.

This sample was taken from a study of Ad26.COV2.S vaccination and SARS-CoV-2 variants (dated by TCRdb to the early 2020s). A note on the overall study: Donors in the vaccine arm were drawn from COV1001, a phase I-IIa trial of Ad26.COV2.S in healthy adults that was multicentre, randomized, double-blind and placebo-controlled. Dosing of Ad26.COV2.S was intramuscular, at either 5x10^10 or 1x10^11 viral particles, delivered as one shot or as two shots spaced 56 days apart. TCRbeta repertoire sequencing served as the tool for gauging how specific and how broad the SARS-CoV-2-reactive T cell receptors were following Ad26.COV2.S vaccination. The TCR-sequenced set comprised about 32 samples: around 20 Ad26.COV2.S vaccine recipients, 5 placebo recipients and 8 SARS-CoV-2 convalescent individuals. Participants in the trial were split at random into five groups of five each, receiving low-dose or high-dose Ad26.COV2.S once or twice, or else placebo on both occasions. Investigators did not know the trial group allocation while performing experiments and assessing outcomes.

Reading the label with the study, this specimen's treatment or condition is: roughly 19 received Ad26.COV2.S at low or high dose, single or two shots; 5 received placebo; per-sample allocation not given. For vaccine and placebo recipients, the sequenced repertoires came from samples collected on day 63 after the first injection. Cohort 1b enrolled around 24 adults aged 18-55 years at a single site in Boston, USA, between 29 July and 7 August 2020. Ad26.COV2.S consisted of a replication-incompetent adenovirus type 26 vector by which a prefusion-stabilized SARS-CoV-2 spike protein from the original Wuhan strain was expressed. Summary of the overall study and its limitations: It was noted by the authors that total T cell responses may have been underestimated by the TCR breadth and depth analyses. Non-spike TCR breadth was comparable between vaccine and placebo recipients, consistent with the vaccine containing only spike. The study lacked the statistical power to compare responses across vaccine doses or regimens. Ad26.COV2.S recipients had higher spike-specific TCR breadth than placebo recipients (P = 0.0014). Substantial breadth of spike-specific CD8+ and CD4+ T cell responses was reported after vaccination.

The V and J segments used are TRBV10-3 and TRBJ2-7; TRBD1 is possibly the D segment (6 matching bases). The source of this sequence is a person between 18 and 65 years old who received the Ad26.COV2.S COVID-19 vaccine or a placebo. The sample was peripheral blood, taken in a trial of Ad26.COV2.S vaccine versus placebo. The CDR3 protein sequence reads: CAISLGQYEQYF. The nucleotide sequence reads TGTGCCATCAGTCTTGGACAGTACGAGCAGTACTTC.